The rows below give T cell receptor beta chains drawn from one sample of a study of shared clonotypes between healthy human individuals. Sequencing used immunoSEQ multiplex PCR; TCRdb keeps in-frame clones, though not all of them. The sample has some 2,100,000 clones, around 95% seen once. The sample was naive CD4+ T cells sorted from blood. These receptors came from a young man in good health. Both conserved end residues are part of each CDR3. The D gene is left open where the match is weak. For some rows the clone size is stated as once, few or many, or as a class when expanded; others skip it.

.	TRBD1	13	TRBV5-1	TRBJ1-2	TGCGCCAGCAGCCCGGAGGGGGCCTATGGCTACACCTTC	CASSPEGAYGYTF
.	.	13	TRBV18	TRBJ1-6	TGTGCCAGCTCACCAACTGCTTCTCAACCCCTCCACTTT	CASSPTASQPLHF
.	.	16	TRBV4-1	TRBJ2-7	TGCGCCAGCAGCCCCCTCGCTGACAGGAGCTTCTACGAGCAGTACTTC	CASSPLADRSFYEQYF
.	.	15	TRBV28	TRBJ1-1	TGTGCCAGCAATTACGCCGGGGGGGTGAACACTGAAGCTTTCTTT	CASNYAGGVNTEAFF
.	TRBD1	12	TRBV29-1	TRBJ2-7	TGCAGCGTCGGACAGGTTTCCTACGAGCAGTACTTC	CSVGQVSYEQYF
.	.	15	TRBV6-4	TRBJ2-2	TGTGCCAGCAGTGACCTTCACAAGGGCACCGGGGAGCTGTTTTTT	CASSDLHKGTGELFF
.	.	13	TRBV18	TRBJ1-4	TGTGCCAGCTCCCAGGTGATCGATGAAAAACTGTTTTTT	CASSQVIDEKLFF
once	.	14	TRBV7-8	TRBJ2-3	TGTGCCAGCAGCTCACTAGTAATCTCAGATACGCAGTATTTT	CASSSLVISDTQYF
.	.	14	TRBV5-1	TRBJ1-1	TGCGCCAGCAGCTTCGGGGGCTTGGGCACTGAAGCTTTCTTT	CASSFGGLGTEAFF
.	.	15	TRBV5-6	TRBJ1-1	TGTGCCAGCAGCTCAGGAGAGGGTGGGAACACTGAAGCTTTCTTT	CASSSGEGGNTEAFF
.	.	15	TRBV5-1	TRBJ1-6	TGCGCCAGCAGCGAAACGGGACGGACAAATTCACCCCTCCACTTT	CASSETGRTNSPLHF
.	TRBD1	12	TRBV28	TRBJ1-1	TGTGCCAGCAGCTCTAACAGGGGGGTAGCTTTCTTT	CASSSNRGVAFF
.	.	14	TRBV18	TRBJ1-1	TGTGCCAGCTCACCAAACAGCCTAGATTCTGAAGCTTTCTTT	CASSPNSLDSEAFF
.	.	14	TRBV7-2	TRBJ2-7	TGTGCCAGCAGCTTAAGTCAGGGTACCTACGAGCAGTACTTC	CASSLSQGTYEQYF
.	.	15	TRBV5-1	TRBJ2-1	TGCGCCAGCAGCCCTGCTGAGGCCCCTCGGAATGAGCAGTTCTTC	CASSPAEAPRNEQFF
.	TRBD1	14	TRBV5-1	TRBJ1-2	TGCGCCAGCAGCTTCGACAGGGAGGCTTATGGCTACACCTTC	CASSFDREAYGYTF
.	TRBD1	14	TRBV18	TRBJ2-7	TGTGCCAGCTCCCAGGGACAGGGGGTGTACGAGCAGTACTTC	CASSQGQGVYEQYF
.	.	17	TRBV4-1	TRBJ2-3	TGCGCCAGCAGCCCCCTCGTGGCAGGCGCGAGGCCAGATACGCAGTATTTT	CASSPLVAGARPDTQYF
.	.	14	TRBV5-1	TRBJ2-3	TGCGCCAGCAGCTTGGAAGGACCCACAGATACGCAGTATTTT	CASSLEGPTDTQYF
.	.	13	TRBV18	TRBJ2-4	TGTGCCAGCTCACGCGGCCAGGGCAACATTCAGTACTTC	CASSRGQGNIQYF
.	TRBD2	15	TRBV5-1	TRBJ2-7	TGCGCCAGCAGCCGACTAGCGGGGCCACTCTACGAGCAGTACTTC	CASSRLAGPLYEQYF
.	.	16	TRBV4-1	TRBJ1-5	TGCGCCAGCAGCCAAGATCCTGGGGTAAGCAATCAGCCCCAGCATTTT	CASSQDPGVSNQPQHF
.	TRBD1	16	TRBV27	TRBJ1-5	TGTGCCAGCAGTTTATCCCCACAGGGGGTAAATCAGCCCCAGCATTTT	CASSLSPQGVNQPQHF
.	.	17	TRBV13	TRBJ2-4	TGTGCCAGCAGCTTAGGCGGCCAGACGCTAGCCAAAAACATTCAGTACTTC	CASSLGGQTLAKNIQYF
.	.	13	TRBV7-6	TRBJ1-5	TGTGCCAGCAGCTCGAACGGGGGTCAGCCCCAGCATTTT	CASSSNGGQPQHF